Listed below are T cell receptor beta chains from one sample, sequenced in a study of spatial heterogeneity in lung cancer. TCRdb re-called the 5' RACE reads with MiXCR, one entry per CDR3 protein. The sample has about 120,000 distinct CDR3 sequences; 9% to 15% are singletons. This specimen was PBMCs, taken at follow-up. These receptors originate from a male donor with early-stage non-small cell lung cancer. CDR3s include the opening cysteine and the closing phenylalanine or tryptophan. The D gene is left open where the match is weak. Size is omitted from some rows. Given values are once, few, many or a class for expanded clones.

j_gene: TRBJ2-2
d_gene: .
abundance: few
v_gene: TRBV10-3
CDR3aa: CAISESSGNTGELFF
CDR3nt: TGTGCCATCAGTGAGAGTAGCGGGAACACCGGGGAGCTGTTTTTT

j_gene: TRBJ2-7
d_gene: .
abundance: .
v_gene: TRBV5-1
CDR3aa: CASSRDLSEQYF
CDR3nt: TGCGCCAGCAGCCGGGACTTATCCGAGCAGTACTTC

j_gene: TRBJ1-4
d_gene: .
abundance: .
v_gene: TRBV5-1
CDR3aa: CASSLGSFREKLFF
CDR3nt: TGCGCCAGCAGCTTGGGGAGCTTTCGAGAAAAACTGTTTTTT

j_gene: TRBJ2-7
d_gene: TRBD1
abundance: few
v_gene: TRBV4-3
CDR3aa: CASSQDLTGGYEQYF
CDR3nt: TGCGCCAGCAGCCAAGATCTCACAGGGGGCTACGAGCAGTACTTC

j_gene: TRBJ2-2
d_gene: .
abundance: many
v_gene: TRBV4-1
CDR3aa: CASSQTGDYTGELFF
CDR3nt: TGCGCCAGCAGCCAAACAGGGGACTACACCGGGGAGCTGTTTTTT

j_gene: TRBJ2-1
d_gene: .
abundance: many
v_gene: TRBV5-1
CDR3aa: CASSVESYNEQFF
CDR3nt: TGCGCCAGCAGTGTAGAATCCTACAATGAGCAGTTCTTC

j_gene: TRBJ2-1
d_gene: .
abundance: few
v_gene: TRBV4-2
CDR3aa: CASSQGGGGVKNSEQFF
CDR3nt: TGTGCCAGCAGCCAAGGTGGAGGGGGGGTTAAAAATTCTGAGCAGTTCTTC

j_gene: TRBJ2-7
d_gene: .
abundance: many
v_gene: TRBV5-1
CDR3aa: CASSLSREEQYF
CDR3nt: TGCGCCAGCAGCTTGAGTCGTGAAGAGCAGTACTTC

j_gene: TRBJ1-2
d_gene: TRBD1
abundance: many
v_gene: TRBV6-5
CDR3aa: CASSIDRGGYGYTF
CDR3nt: TGTGCCAGCAGTATAGACAGGGGCGGCTATGGCTACACCTTC

j_gene: TRBJ2-5
d_gene: TRBD2
abundance: many
v_gene: TRBV12-3/TRBV12-4
CDR3aa: CASSPGGTQYF
CDR3nt: TGTGCCAGCAGCCCGGGGGGGACCCAGTACTTC

j_gene: TRBJ2-7
d_gene: .
abundance: .
v_gene: TRBV10-2
CDR3aa: CASSGEGAGEQYF
CDR3nt: TGCGCCAGCTCCGGTGAAGGGGCGGGCGAGCAGTACTTC

j_gene: TRBJ2-1
d_gene: TRBD1
abundance: few
v_gene: TRBV4-1
CDR3aa: CASSQASGTGVTLRYNEQFF
CDR3nt: TGCGCCAGCAGCCAAGCGAGTGGGACAGGGGTGACATTGCGATACAATGAGCAGTTCTTC

j_gene: TRBJ2-3
d_gene: .
abundance: .
v_gene: TRBV9
CDR3aa: CASSVEADVVLVTQYF
CDR3nt: TGTGCCAGCAGCGTAGAAGCGGACGTGGTTCTCGTTACGCAGTATTTT

j_gene: TRBJ1-5
d_gene: .
abundance: .
v_gene: TRBV7-2
CDR3aa: CASSPSRQGNQPQHF
CDR3nt: TGTGCCAGCAGCCCCTCTAGACAGGGCAATCAGCCCCAGCATTTT

j_gene: TRBJ2-3
d_gene: .
abundance: few
v_gene: TRBV20-1
CDR3aa: CSARDAGVFTDTQYF
CDR3nt: TGCAGTGCTAGAGATGCAGGGGTTTTCACAGATACGCAGTATTTT